This passage covers 5 T cell receptor beta chains from one sample sequenced in a study of T-cell memory formation after mild COVID-19. A single record per CDR3 protein comes from TCRdb applying MiXCR to the 5' RACE reads. This repertoire shows 130,000 to 150,000 distinct CDR3 sequences, over 15% found once; its top ten account for approximately 2%. Sequenced input: PBMCs or a T cell subset sorted from them (not recorded which). These TCRs come from an adult woman who had mild COVID-19 (a few samples of this study predate the infection). Cell type and time point are not known.

In its sample, this clonotype was seen a few times. J is TRBJ2-6 and V is TRBV4-3; D is ambiguous. Trimming left V 1 base short and J 0 bases short, with 10 bases between. CDR3 length: 17 residues. Germline V gene sequence: CDR1 LGHNA, CDR2 YSLEER. As DNA, the CDR3 is TGCGCCAGCAGCCAAGCCCGGGCCCCCTCTGGGGCCAACGTCCTGACTTTC. This gives the protein CASSQARAPSGANVLTF.

This clonotype was seen a handful of times. This rearrangement joins TRBV7-6 to TRBJ2-3; 9 nucleotides line up with TRBD1. There are 15 residues in the CDR3. Germline lookup yields CDR1 SGHVS and CDR2 FNYEAQ. V lost 2 bases and J lost 4; bases outside the gene matches: 4. CDR3 sequence (DNA): TGTGCCAGCAGCTTACGAGGGACAGGGCCAGATACGCAGTATTTT. It specifies CASSLRGTGPDTQYF.

This clonotype turned up a few times. The chain uses TRBV9 and TRBJ2-5, with 10 bases fitting TRBD2. V trimming: 3 bases; J trimming: 2 bases; junction bases outside the gene matches: 4. The CDR3 has 15 residues. Per germline, CDR1 SGDLS and CDR2 YYNGEE. CDR3 sequence: CASSGLAGNQETQYF. CDR3 in DNA: TGTGCCAGCAGCGGACTAGCGGGCAATCAAGAGACCCAGTACTTC.

This clonotype was picked up a small number of times. This rearrangement joins TRBV7-9 to TRBJ1-2; the match to TRBD1 covers 12 bases. Germline CDR1 reads SEHNR; CDR2 reads FQNEAQ (reference sequence). V lost 5 bases and J lost 3; bases outside the gene matches: 4. The CDR3 is 15 amino acids. In DNA, the CDR3 is TGTGCCAGCAGCCCCGGGACAGGGGGCGACTATGGCTACACCTTC. Encoded protein: CASSPGTGGDYGYTF.

The chain carries TRBV5-1 and TRBJ2-5, with 7 bases lining up with TRBD1. The germline V gene encodes CDR1 SGHRS and CDR2 YFSETQ. With V trimmed by 3 bases and J by 1 base, 6 bases remained unmatched. This CDR3 comprises 15 residues. Written as DNA, the CDR3 is TGCGCCAGCAGCTCAACCACAGGGGTCCAAGAGACCCAGTACTTC. Encoded protein: CASSSTTGVQETQYF.